Following are 10 T cell receptor beta chains from one sample sequenced in a study of shared clonotypes between healthy human individuals (dated by TCRdb to 2020 to 2021). Libraries were built with the immunoSEQ multiplex PCR assay. Entries here come from immuneACCESS through TCRdb and include only in-frame sequences with V and J called. Some clones fail to appear in such tables; in the studies checked, an unresolved V gene covers under half of the shortfall, and the cause of the remainder is unknown. This sample lists 2.3 million or so clones; roughly 93% were detected once. The ten largest clonotypes hold around 0.4% of the sample. The sample was naive CD4+ T cells from PBMCs. This specimen's cell subset or site label, per the study, means: CD45RA+ positively selected. The receptors derive from a man younger than 30 in good health. Some clones in this sample may be carry-over from other donors' samples.

The chain combines TRBV28 with TRBJ2-7, with 10 bases identical to TRBD2. The germline V gene encodes CDR1 MDHEN and CDR2 SYDVKM. This CDR3 has 16 residues. The junction had 9 bases not matched to a gene; V was cut back by 3 bases and J by 4 bases. The CDR3: CASSFLGVSGRYEQYF. As DNA, the CDR3 is TGTGCCAGCAGTTTTTTGGGTGTTAGCGGGAGGTACGAGCAGTACTTC.

This clone was recorded only once. V gene TRBV28 combines with J gene TRBJ2-7, with D possibly matching TRBD1 (6 bases). CDR1 MDHEN and CDR2 SYDVKM come from the germline V gene. The CDR3 extends over 13 amino acids. V lost 9 bases to trimming and J lost 2 bases, with 14 bases between them. This chain's CDR3 is CASSGTKPYEQYF. The DNA of the CDR3 is TGTGCCAGTTCCGGGACAAAACCCTACGAGCAGTACTTC. The full variable domain, its missing parts supplied by reference TRBV28 and TRBJ2-7, is DVKVTQSSRYLVKRTGEKVFLECVQDMDHENMFWYRQDPGLGLRLIYFSYDVKMKEKGDIPEGYSVSREKKERFSLILESASTNQTSMYLCASSGTKPYEQYFGPGTRLTVT.

The chain couples TRBV28 to TRBJ1-5; 11 bases match TRBD1. CDR1 is MDHEN and CDR2 is SYDVKM in the germline V gene. The CDR3 runs 16 residues. The V segment lost 6 bases and the J segment 3 bases; nucleotides outside the gene matches: 7. CDR3 sequence (DNA): TGTGCCAGCAGATCCGGGACAGGGGGAAACAATCAGCCCCAGCATTTT. It translates to CASRSGTGGNNQPQHF.

This chain connects TRBV30 to TRBJ2-3; D unclear. Germline values: CDR1 GTSNPN, CDR2 SVGIG (reference sequence). This CDR3 spans 12 amino acids. Trimming removed 5 bases at V and 2 bases at J, with 8 bases between. The DNA for the CDR3 is TGTGCCTGGGACTTTTACACAGATACGCAGTATTTT. Amino acids: CAWDFYTDTQYF.

The chain recombines TRBV14 with TRBJ2-1; 11 bases agree with TRBD2. V gave up 4 bases and J gave up 3 bases; unmatched junction bases: 5. The CDR3 length is 16 residues. Germline lookup yields CDR1 SGHDN and CDR2 FVKESK. The CDR3 sequence: CASSPLTSGVYNEQFF. CDR3 in DNA: TGTGCCAGCAGCCCCCTGACTAGCGGGGTCTACAATGAGCAGTTCTTC.

The chain joins TRBV5-1 to TRBJ2-1, with 11 bases that match TRBD2. Germline lookup yields CDR1 SGHRS and CDR2 YFSETQ. The CDR3 loop spans 19 amino acids. J was trimmed by 2 bases and V by 4 bases; bases with no gene match: 14. The CDR3 DNA reads TGCGCCAGCAGCCCACGACGGACTAGCGGGCAGGGGACCTACAATGAGCAGTTCTTC. It codes for CASSPRRTSGQGTYNEQFF.

The V and J genes are TRBV28 and TRBJ1-5, with D unresolved. The CDR3 consists of 12 residues. Looked up from germline, CDR1 is MDHEN and CDR2 is SYDVKM. V shed 7 bases and J shed 7 bases, with 11 bases lying between them. The chain's CDR3 is CASTPRYQPQHF. CDR3 coding DNA: TGTGCCAGCACCCCCAGGTACCAGCCCCAGCATTTT.

This clone was seen once. This specimen includes other DNA sequences encoding the same CDR3. The rearrangement joins TRBV5-1 to TRBJ2-1, with TRBD2 identical over 8 bases. The CDR3 covers 16 residues. Losses at the gene ends were 1 base for V and 0 bases for J; bases not matched to a gene: 3. The germline gives CDR1 SGHRS, CDR2 YFSETQ. The CDR3 DNA is TGCGCCAGCAGCTTGACTAGCGGAACCTCCTACAATGAGCAGTTCTTC. As protein: CASSLTSGTSYNEQFF.

The rearrangement joins TRBV2 to TRBJ1-1; the D is unclear. Trimming pared 6 bases from V and 4 bases from J, leaving 24 bases between. Germline V gene sequence: CDR1 SNHLY, CDR2 FYNNEI. CDR3 size: 17 residues. The CDR3: CASSLSYDRRGGTEAFF. As DNA, the CDR3 is TGTGCCAGCAGCCTCAGTTATGACCGCCGAGGTGGCACTGAAGCTTTCTTT.

The V and J genes are TRBV28 and TRBJ2-7; D ambiguous. The CDR3 totals 13 residues. Trimming cost V 7 bases and J 4 bases, with 14 bases left between them. Germline lookup yields CDR1 MDHEN and CDR2 SYDVKM. The CDR3 protein is CASTRTYFYEQYF. The CDR3 DNA reads as TGTGCCAGCACCCGAACCTACTTTTACGAGCAGTACTTC.